The rows below give T cell receptor beta chains drawn from one sample of a study of T cells in Graves' hyperthyroidism and ophthalmopathy. Each CDR3 protein is one row after TCRdb ran MiXCR on the multiplex PCR reads. Among about 560,000 distinct CDR3 sequences listed, roughly a sixth were seen once. Input material: blood. Source of these receptors: a young woman with Graves' hyperthyroidism. The CDR3 runs from the conserved cysteine through the conserved F or W. The D gene is left open where the match is weak. Clone size is not always given. Where it is, it says once, few, many or a class for expanded clones.

j_gene	v_gene	d_gene	abundance	CDR3aa	CDR3nt
TRBJ2-4	TRBV27	TRBD1	few	CASRPGQQNIQYF	TGTGCCAGCCGGCCGGGACAGCAAAACATTCAGTACTTC
TRBJ1-2	TRBV24-1	-	-	CATSDSRTANYGYTF	TGTGCCACCAGTGATTCACGGACAGCCAACTATGGCTACACCTTC
TRBJ1-5	TRBV19	TRBD1	-	CASSPGTGPIQPQHF	TGTGCCAGTAGCCCCGGGACAGGGCCGATACAGCCCCAGCATTTT
TRBJ2-7	TRBV5-1	-	-	CASSLAFGEQYF	TGCGCCAGCAGCTTGGCCTTTGGCGAGCAGTACTTC
TRBJ2-3	TRBV6-1	TRBD2	-	CATGPTSGSFTDTQYF	TGTGCCACAGGACCGACTAGCGGGAGTTTCACAGATACGCAGTATTTT
TRBJ2-7	TRBV30	-	few	CAWTGERTYEQYF	TGTGCCTGGACAGGGGAAAGGACCTACGAGCAGTACTTC
TRBJ2-5	TRBV12-3/TRBV12-4	-	few	CASSLGAGVIETQYF	TGTGCCAGCAGTTTAGGGGCTGGGGTTATAGAGACCCAGTACTTC
TRBJ1-1	TRBV7-3	-	many	CASSYGRHTEAFF	TGTGCCAGCAGCTACGGACGGCACACTGAAGCTTTCTTT
TRBJ2-2	TRBV3-1	-	many	CASSHSSGELFF	TGTGCCAGCAGCCACTCAAGCGGGGAGCTGTTTTTT
TRBJ2-5	TRBV7-9	-	-	CASSARDFLGKTQYF	TGTGCCAGCAGCGCCCGGGACTTCCTGGGGAAGACCCAGTACTTC
TRBJ2-1	TRBV7-2	-	many	CASSPEVEQFF	TGTGCCAGCAGCCCGGAGGTTGAGCAGTTCTTC
TRBJ1-1	TRBV12-3/TRBV12-4	-	many	CASSPGVGLLNTEAFF	TGTGCCAGCAGTCCGGGGGTAGGTTTATTGAACACTGAAGCTTTCTTT
TRBJ2-7	TRBV7-6	-	many	CASSITTGSAYEQYF	TGTGCCAGCAGCATAACCACAGGGTCGGCCTACGAGCAGTACTTC